One sample yielded the 13 T cell receptor beta chains listed below, sequenced in a study of blood T cell repertoires in COVID-19. The protocol was immunoSEQ multiplex PCR, while the TCRdb copy is restricted to in-frame clones and leaves out a portion. The sample lists roughly 200,000 clones, about 70% seen once, with roughly 8.6% in the top ten. Sequenced sample: peripheral blood. The receptors originated from a woman aged 45 to 65 with active or convalescent COVID-19.

This chain uses TRBV5-1 with TRBJ2-1, with D unresolved. V lost 1 base to trimming and J lost 5 bases, with 16 bases between them. Per the germline V gene, CDR1 is SGHRS and CDR2 is YFSETQ. This CDR3 contains 16 residues. The CDR3 DNA sequence: TGCGCCAGCAGCTTGACCGTCTCGACTCTAGACAATGAGCAGTTCTTC. It encodes CASSLTVSTLDNEQFF.

The genes are TRBV5-1 and TRBJ1-2; D remains unclear. CDR1 is SGHRS, CDR2 YFSETQ, per germline. The CDR3 has 13 amino acids. Trimming shortened V by 2 bases and J by 8 bases, and 13 bases separated the two germline ends. CDR3 sequence reads: CASSLSPGNGYTF. CDR3 bases: TGCGCCAGCAGCTTAAGCCCGGGGAACGGCTACACCTTC.

The chain uses TRBV4-2 and TRBJ1-3; D ambiguous. V lost 4 bases, J lost 5 bases, and 12 bases lay in between. This CDR3 has 14 amino acids. Germline V gene data show CDR1 as LGHNA and CDR2 as YNFKEQ. The CDR3 DNA reads as TGTGCCAGCAGCCGGGAAGGGAGGAGAAACACCATATATTTT. This translates into CASSREGRRNTIYF.

For the CDR3, the DNA is TGTGCCAGCAGTCGAAACAGGGGGGAGACCCAGTACTTC. This sequence encodes CASSRNRGETQYF. The chain has TRBV12-3 or TRBV12-4 and TRBJ2-5; 8 bases align to TRBD1. The V and J ends lost 5 bases and 5 bases, in that order; junction bases with no gene match: 4. The CDR3 covers 13 residues.

This clone was seen a handful of times. The chain has TRBV6-2 or TRBV6-3 and TRBJ1-6; TRBD1 aligns across 7 bases. Germline V CDR1 and CDR2: MNHEY, SVGEGT. This CDR3 comprises 14 residues. V was pared by 3 bases and J by 8 bases, with 4 bases of the junction left unmatched. The CDR3 sequence: CASSYGQEYSPLHF. Here the CDR3 DNA reads TGTGCCAGCAGTTATGGACAGGAGTATTCACCCCTCCACTTT.

This clone was detected only a few times. The CDR3 DNA follows: TGTGCCTGGAGAGCCCCGGACAGGTACTATGGCTACACCTTC. This codes for CAWRAPDRYYGYTF. This sequence joins TRBV30 and TRBJ1-2; TRBD1 matches 7 bases. Germline CDR1 is GTSNPN and CDR2 is SVGIG (reference sequence). Losses at the gene ends were 3 bases for V and 3 bases for J; bases not matched to a gene: 7. The length of the CDR3 is 14 residues.

The rearrangement uses TRBV7-2 and TRBJ1-3; 9 bases match TRBD1. The CDR3 loop spans 14 amino acids. CDR1 and CDR2 from the germline V gene are SGHTA and FQGNSA. With V trimmed by 4 bases and J by 3 bases, 1 base remained unmatched. The CDR3 bases are TGTGCCAGCAGCTCGGGACAGGGTGGAAACACCATATATTTT. Translation: CASSSGQGGNTIYF.

There are a few counts of this clone. The V and J genes are TRBV7-9 and TRBJ1-3, with D unclear. Between the trimmed V and J ends, which lost 0 bases and 2 bases, there was a span of 11 bases. Germline assignment: CDR1 SEHNR and CDR2 FQNEAQ (reference sequence). CDR3 size: 16 residues. CDR3 DNA sequence: TGTGCCAGCAGCTTAGCAGAGACCCAGGCTGGAAACACCATATATTTT. This translates into CASSLAETQAGNTIYF.

The chain carries TRBV7-2 and TRBJ1-1; D is possibly TRBD1 (6 bases). The germline V and J ends were trimmed by 6 bases and 5 bases, with 16 bases remaining between them. CDR1 is SGHTA and CDR2 is FQGNSA in the germline V gene. CDR3 length equals 14 residues. The CDR3 loop is CASRPEGEGTEAFF. The CDR3 region has the DNA TGTGCCAGCAGGCCCGAGGGGGAGGGGACTGAAGCTTTCTTT. The full variable domain, in which reference TRBV7-2 and TRBJ1-1 provide the parts outside the CDR3, is GAGVSQSPSNKVTEKGKDVELRCDPISGHTALYWYRQSLGQGLEFLIYFQGNSAPDKSGLPSDRFSAERTGGSVSTLTIQRTQQEDSAVYLCASRPEGEGTEAFFGQGTRLTVV.

The rearrangement links TRBV9 to TRBJ1-1; D may be TRBD1 (5 bases). Germline CDR1 SGDLS, CDR2 YYNGEE. The V and J ends lost 2 bases and 2 bases respectively, with 16 bases between them. The CDR3 spans 16 residues. CDR3 nucleotides: TGTGCCAGCAGCGTCTTAGGCGGGGCTTCTAACACTGAAGCTTTCTTT. Translated, it gives CASSVLGGASNTEAFF.

The V call is TRBV7-2, the J call TRBJ1-5; TRBD1 matches 8 bases. The J segment lost 6 bases and the V segment lost 3 bases, leaving 4 bases of the junction unmatched. This CDR3 is built from 14 residues. The germline V gene has CDR1 SGHTA and CDR2 FQGNSA. The CDR3, as DNA: TGTGCCAGCAGCTTGACAGGGGATAGTCAGCCCCAGCATTTT. This codes for CASSLTGDSQPQHF.

The rearrangement joins TRBV29-1 to TRBJ1-1, with D perhaps matching TRBD1 (5 bases). Germline-derived CDR1 and CDR2 are SQVTM and ANQGSEA. The V end was cut by 4 bases, the J end by 5 bases, with 11 bases between. The CDR3 totals 12 residues. CDR3 residues: CSVGGGETEAFF. The DNA of the CDR3 is TGCAGCGTTGGCGGGGGGGAGACTGAAGCTTTCTTT.

V usage is TRBV5-1 and J usage is TRBJ1-5; 8 bases align to TRBD1. This CDR3 has 15 residues. V lost 4 bases, J lost 2 bases, and 5 bases stayed unmatched. Germline loops: CDR1 SGHRS, CDR2 YFSETQ. CDR3 sequence reads: CASSVTGVGNQPQHF. The CDR3 DNA follows: TGCGCCAGCAGCGTGACAGGGGTTGGCAATCAGCCCCAGCATTTT.